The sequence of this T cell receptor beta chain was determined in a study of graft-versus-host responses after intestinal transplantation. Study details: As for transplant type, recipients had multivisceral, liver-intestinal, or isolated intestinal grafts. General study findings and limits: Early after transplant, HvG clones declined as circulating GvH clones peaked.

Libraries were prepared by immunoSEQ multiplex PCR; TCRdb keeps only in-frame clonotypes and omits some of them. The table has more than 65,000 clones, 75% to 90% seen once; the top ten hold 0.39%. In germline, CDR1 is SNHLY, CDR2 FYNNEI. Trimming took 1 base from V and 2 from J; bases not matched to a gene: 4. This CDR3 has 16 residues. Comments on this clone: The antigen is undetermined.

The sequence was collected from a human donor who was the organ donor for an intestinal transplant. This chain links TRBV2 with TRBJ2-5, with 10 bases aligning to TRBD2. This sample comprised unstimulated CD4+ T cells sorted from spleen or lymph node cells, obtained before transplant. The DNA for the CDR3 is TGTGCCAGCAGTGAAGACGCTAGCGGGGGACAAGAGACCCAGTACTTC. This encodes CASSEDASGGQETQYF.